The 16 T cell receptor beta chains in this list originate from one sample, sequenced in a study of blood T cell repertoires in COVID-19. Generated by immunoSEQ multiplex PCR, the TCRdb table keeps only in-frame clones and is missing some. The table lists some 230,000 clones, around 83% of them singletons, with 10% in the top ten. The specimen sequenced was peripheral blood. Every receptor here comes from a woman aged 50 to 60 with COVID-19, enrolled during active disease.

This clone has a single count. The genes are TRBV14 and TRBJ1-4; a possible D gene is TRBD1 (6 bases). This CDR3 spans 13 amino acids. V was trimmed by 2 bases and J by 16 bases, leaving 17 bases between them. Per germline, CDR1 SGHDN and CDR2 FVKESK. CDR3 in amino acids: CASSQSLTGIKFF. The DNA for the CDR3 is TGTGCCAGCAGCCAATCCTTGACAGGAATAAAGTTTTTT.

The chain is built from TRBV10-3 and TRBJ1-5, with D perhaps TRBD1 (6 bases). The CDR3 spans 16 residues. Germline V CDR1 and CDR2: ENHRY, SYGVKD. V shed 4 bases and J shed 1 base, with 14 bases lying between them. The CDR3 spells CAISGETGMSNQPQHF. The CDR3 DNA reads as TGTGCCATCAGTGGGGAGACAGGAATGAGCAATCAGCCCCAGCATTTT.

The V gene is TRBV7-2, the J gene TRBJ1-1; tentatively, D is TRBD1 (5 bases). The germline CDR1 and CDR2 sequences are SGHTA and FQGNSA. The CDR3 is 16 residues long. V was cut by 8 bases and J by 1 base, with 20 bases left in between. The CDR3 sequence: CASSHQGALRNTEAFF. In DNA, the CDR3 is TGTGCCAGCTCCCATCAAGGGGCCTTAAGGAACACTGAAGCTTTCTTT.

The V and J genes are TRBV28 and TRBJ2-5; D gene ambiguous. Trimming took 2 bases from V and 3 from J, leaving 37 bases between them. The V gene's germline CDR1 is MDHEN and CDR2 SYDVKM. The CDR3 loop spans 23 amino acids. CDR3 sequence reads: CASSLITTIPTLSPLEFEETQYF. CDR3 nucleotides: TGTGCCAGCAGTTTAATAACGACAATACCCACGCTTTCGCCCCTCGAATTTGAAGAGACCCAGTACTTC.

This chain's CDR3 is CASTARGTGTEAFF. The CDR3 DNA is TGTGCCAGCACCGCGCGGGGTACGGGGACTGAAGCTTTCTTT. The rearrangement joins TRBV5-8 to TRBJ1-1, with no clear D. Germline V CDR1 and CDR2: SGHTS, YDEGEE. The CDR3 consists of 14 residues. Trimming shortened V by 6 bases and J by 5 bases, and 17 bases separated the two germline ends.

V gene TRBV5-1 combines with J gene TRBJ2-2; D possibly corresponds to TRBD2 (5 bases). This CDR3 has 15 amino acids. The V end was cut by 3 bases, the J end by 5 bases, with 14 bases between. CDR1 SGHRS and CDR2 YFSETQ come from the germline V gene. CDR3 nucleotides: TGCGCCAGCAGCTCTACAACGGGGTGGACCGGGGAGCTGTTTTTT. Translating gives CASSSTTGWTGELFF.

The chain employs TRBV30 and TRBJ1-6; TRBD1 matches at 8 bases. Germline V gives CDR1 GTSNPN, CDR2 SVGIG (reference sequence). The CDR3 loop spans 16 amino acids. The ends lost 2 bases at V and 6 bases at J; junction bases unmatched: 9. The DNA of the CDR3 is TGTGCCTGGAGTCTAAAGACAGGGGATGTTAATTCACCCCTCCACTTT. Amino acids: CAWSLKTGDVNSPLHF.

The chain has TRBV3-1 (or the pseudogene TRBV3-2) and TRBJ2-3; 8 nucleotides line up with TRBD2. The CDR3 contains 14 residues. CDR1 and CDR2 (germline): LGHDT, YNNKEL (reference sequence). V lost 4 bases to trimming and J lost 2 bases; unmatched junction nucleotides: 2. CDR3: CASSPGGPTDTQYF. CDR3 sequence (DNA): TGTGCCAGCAGCCCGGGGGGGCCCACAGATACGCAGTATTTT.

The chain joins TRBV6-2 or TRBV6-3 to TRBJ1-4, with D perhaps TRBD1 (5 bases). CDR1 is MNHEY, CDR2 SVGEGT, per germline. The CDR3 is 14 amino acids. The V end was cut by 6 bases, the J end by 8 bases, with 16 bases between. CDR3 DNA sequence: TGTGCCAGCAGCCGTCGACAGCTTGGCGAAAAACTGTTTTTT. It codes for CASSRRQLGEKLFF.

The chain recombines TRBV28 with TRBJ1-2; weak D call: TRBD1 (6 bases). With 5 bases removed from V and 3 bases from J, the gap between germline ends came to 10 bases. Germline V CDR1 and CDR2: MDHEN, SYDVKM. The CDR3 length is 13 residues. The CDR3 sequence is CASSPQGYYGYTF. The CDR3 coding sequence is TGTGCCAGCAGTCCACAGGGCTACTATGGCTACACCTTC.

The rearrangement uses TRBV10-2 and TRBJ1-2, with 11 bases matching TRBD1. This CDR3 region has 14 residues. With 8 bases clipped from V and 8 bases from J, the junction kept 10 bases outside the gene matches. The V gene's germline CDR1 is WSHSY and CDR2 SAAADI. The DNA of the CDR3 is TGCGCCAGCGGGGCTGGACAGGGGGCGTGGGGCTACACCTTC. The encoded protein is CASGAGQGAWGYTF.

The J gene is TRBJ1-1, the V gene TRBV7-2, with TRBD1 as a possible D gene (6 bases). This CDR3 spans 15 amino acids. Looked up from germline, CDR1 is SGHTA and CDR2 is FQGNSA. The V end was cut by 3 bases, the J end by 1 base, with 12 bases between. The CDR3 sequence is CASSLFIQGNTEAFF. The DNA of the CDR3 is TGTGCCAGCAGCTTGTTTATACAGGGGAACACTGAAGCTTTCTTT.

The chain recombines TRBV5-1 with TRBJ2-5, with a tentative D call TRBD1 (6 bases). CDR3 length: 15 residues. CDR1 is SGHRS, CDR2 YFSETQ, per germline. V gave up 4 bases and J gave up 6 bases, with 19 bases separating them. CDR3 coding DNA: TGCGCCAGCAGCCCGGGCTCGACAGGAGGAAAGACCCAGTACTTC. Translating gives CASSPGSTGGKTQYF.

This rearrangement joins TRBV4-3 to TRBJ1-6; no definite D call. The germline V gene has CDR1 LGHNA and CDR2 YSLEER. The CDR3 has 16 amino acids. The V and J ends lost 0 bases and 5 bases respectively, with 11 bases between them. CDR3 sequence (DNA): TGCGCCAGCAGCCAAGATCATGAACTGAATAATTCACCCCTCCACTTT. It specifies CASSQDHELNNSPLHF.

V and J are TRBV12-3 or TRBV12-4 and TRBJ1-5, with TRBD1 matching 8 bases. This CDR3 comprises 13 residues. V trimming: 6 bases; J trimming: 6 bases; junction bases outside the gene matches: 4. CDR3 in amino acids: CASRDRGVQPQHF. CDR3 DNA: TGTGCCAGCAGAGACAGGGGCGTTCAGCCCCAGCATTTT.

As DNA, the CDR3 is TGTGCCAGCAGTCGCACAGGGGTCCACGAGCAGTACTTC. It encodes CASSRTGVHEQYF. J is TRBJ2-7 and V is TRBV6-5, with 7 bases aligning to TRBD1. J was trimmed by 5 bases and V by 5 bases; bases with no gene match: 6. This CDR3 has 13 amino acids. Looked up from germline, CDR1 is MNHEY and CDR2 is SVGAGI.